The clone carrying this T cell receptor beta chain was seen many times. The data derive from a study of breast tumors, draining lymph nodes, adjacent tissues. The germline V gene encodes CDR1 PRHDT and CDR2 FYEKMQ (reference sequence). V lost 0 bases to trimming and J lost 4 bases; unmatched junction nucleotides: 5. CDR3 length: 15 residues. A single record per CDR3 protein comes from TCRdb applying MiXCR to the multiplex PCR reads. There are roughly 100,000 distinct CDR3 sequences in the sample; more than 25% occur only once, and around 6% lies in the top ten. The lymph nodes were axillary draining lymph nodes from breast cancer patients.

The sequenced sample was axillary lymph node tissue. This chain links TRBV13 with TRBJ2-7; the match to TRBD1 covers 8 bases. The sequence was collected from a female donor with breast cancer. Some clones in this sample may be carry-over from other donors' samples. The CDR3 reads CASSLGWTGIYEQYF. The DNA for the CDR3 is TGTGCCAGCAGCTTAGGTTGGACAGGGATTTACGAGCAGTACTTC.